This TCR beta chain came from a study of blood T cell repertoires in COVID-19 (dated by TCRdb to 2020 to 2021). About the full investigation: Samples from collaborators originated in the United States, Italy and Spain and spanned both the acute and convalescent phases of COVID-19. The prospective study material was composed of cDNA or gDNA derived from T cells, B-cell-depleted T cells, or PBMCs. The repertoires were released in a freely available public database intended as a resource for research on the immune response to SARS-CoV-2. Deeply sampled blood TCRbeta repertoires from subjects exposed to, actively infected with, or recovered from COVID-19 were included in the dataset. HLA class I and class II types, where available, came from metadata supplied by the sample provider rather than from assay-based typing. Nearly every sample came with metadata listing a de-identified subject ID, COVID-19 status, age in years and sex. The samples were drawn from two sources: the first 160 participants of the ongoing ImmuneRACE study, and 950 to 1,500 subjects contributed by 6 global collaborators.

In its sample, this clone comes out as medium-sized (0.01 to 0.1%). Its antigen remains unidentified. No base quality values were provided; no much bigger clone lies one nucleotide off. Other DNA sequences of this sample code for an identical CDR3. TCRbeta CDR3 regions were amplified from genomic DNA using the immunoSEQ Assay, a bias-controlled multiplex PCR. Per the authors' processing: Nucleated cell counts per sample were estimated from amplification of reference gene primers within the assay. Sequence reads were collapsed and filtered to measure the absolute abundance of every unique TCRbeta CDR3 rearrangement. Productive Simpson clonality was computed per sample as the square root of Simpson's diversity index over productive rearrangements. TCRdb's version of the immuneACCESS table is confined to in-frame rearrangements and falls short of the full clone set. An unresolved V gene accounts for under half of the shortfall where checked; the remainder is of unknown origin. Clone size and V and J calls were adopted from that table, with D and trimming inferred from the DNA. A total of 90,000 to 130,000 clones appear in this sample, 72% of them only once. Approximately 8% of the sample comes from the top ten.

Collaborating institutions collected whole blood in K2EDTA tubes following their own protocols. For TCRbeta analysis, collaborators shipped samples in one of three forms: frozen whole blood, isolated PBMCs, or DNA extracted from either of those sample types. Based on the germline V gene (reference sequence), the CDR1 and CDR2 sequences are SGHNT and YYREEE. The CDR3, cysteine through phenylalanine, is 15 amino acids long. Left in the record is the CDR3 DNA by itself, 45 bases read in frame from the first base. Between the V and J ends, shortened by 0 bases and 5 bases respectively, the junction contains 11 bases. Overall study outcomes, separate from this receptor: How much clinical and demographic metadata was included differed by source and by participant, and the metadata was provided uncurated.

The clonotype originates from a woman aged 55-75 years with acute or convalescent COVID-19. The V and J genes are TRBV5-4 and TRBJ2-2, with TRBD2 tentatively as D gene (6 bases match). Sequencing input: peripheral blood. The CDR3 here reads CASSLGGLGTGELFF. The bases read TGTGCCAGCAGCTTGGGGGGACTGGGGACCGGGGAGCTGTTTTTT. The reference TRBV5-4 and TRBJ2-2 proteins fill in what lies around the CDR3, so the full variable domain reads ETGVTQSPTHLIKTRGQQVTLRCSSQSGHNTVSWYQQALGQGPQFIFQYYREEENGRGNFPPRFSGLQFPNYSSELNVNALELDDSALYLCASSLGGLGTGELFFGEGSRLTVL.